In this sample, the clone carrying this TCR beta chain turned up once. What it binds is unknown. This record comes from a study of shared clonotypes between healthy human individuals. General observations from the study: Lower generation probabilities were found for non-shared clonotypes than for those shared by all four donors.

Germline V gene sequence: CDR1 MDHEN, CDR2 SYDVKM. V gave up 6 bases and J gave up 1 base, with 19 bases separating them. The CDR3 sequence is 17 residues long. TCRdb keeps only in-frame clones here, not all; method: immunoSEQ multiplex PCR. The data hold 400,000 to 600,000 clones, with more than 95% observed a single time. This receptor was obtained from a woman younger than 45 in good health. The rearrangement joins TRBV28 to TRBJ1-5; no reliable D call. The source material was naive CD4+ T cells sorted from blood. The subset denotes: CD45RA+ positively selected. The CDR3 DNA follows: TGTGCCAGCAGGGAACCCGCCGGTCTTAGAAGCAATCAGCCCCAGCATTTT. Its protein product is CASREPAGLRSNQPQHF.